This T cell receptor beta chain derives from a study of T cell repertoires in cytomegalovirus infection. The wider study: The authors relied on CMV epitopes, both recently identified HLA-C-restricted and well-studied HLA-B-restricted. It was the public TCR beta signatures that indicated both CMV infection and matching HLA type. Overall study results and limits: CMV-specific TCR beta clonotypes restricted by HLA-C were the ones dominating the ex vivo response. People with CMV and the relevant HLA were identified by cumulative public TCR beta family frequency.

Unmatched junction bases numbered 7, after V lost 3 bases and J lost 3 bases. The length of the CDR3 is 17 residues. The germline gives CDR1 LNHDA, CDR2 SQIVND (reference sequence). Comment on this clonotype: Its antigen is currently unknown.

TCRdb re-called the reads through MiXCR, storing one row per CDR3 protein. The sample includes 900,000 to 950,000 distinct CDR3 sequences, approximately 32% of them seen just once. V is TRBV19 and J is TRBJ1-4; 10 bases line up with TRBD1. The sequenced sample was cultured CD8+ T cells from PBMCs, obtained from culture after CMV antigen stimulation. The origin of this receptor is a human donor in good health (CMV status not recorded). Some clones in this sample may be carry-over from other donors' samples. The CDR3 here is CASSILTGGTANEKLFF. The CDR3 nucleotides read TGTGCCAGTAGTATTCTGACAGGGGGCACGGCTAATGAAAAACTGTTTTTT.